A single T cell receptor beta chain is shown here with its context. Its target is unknown. This record belongs to a study of OX40 agonist ivuxolimab in advanced cancers. Generated by immunoSEQ multiplex PCR, the TCRdb table keeps only in-frame clones and is missing some. The table lists over 50,000 clones, roughly 84% of them singletons, with around 0.52% in the top ten. The CDR3 covers 14 residues. V was shortened by 5 bases and J by 8 bases, with 16 bases between the two germline ends. Per the germline V gene, CDR1 is SEHNR and CDR2 is FQNEAQ (reference sequence). Findings and limits, study-wide: CD8+ T cells showed, on average, more clonal expansion than CD4+ cells.

The chain uses TRBV7-9 and TRBJ2-4; the D gene is possibly TRBD2 (5 bases). The material sequenced was CD4+ or CD8+ T cells sorted from blood, taken in a trial of the OX40 agonist ivuxolimab. This clonotype was sampled from an adult with an advanced solid tumor such as melanoma, head and neck, liver or kidney cancer. CDR3 DNA sequence: TGTGCCAGCAGCCCCGGTGGCGGAGGAGACATTCAGTACTTC. This translates into CASSPGGGGDIQYF. The full variable domain, completed using reference TRBV7-9 and TRBJ2-4, is DTGVSQNPRHKITKRGQNVTFRCDPISEHNRLYWYRQTLGQGPEFLTYFQNEAQLEKSRLLSDRFSAERPKGSFSTLEIQRTEQGDSAMYLCASSPGGGGDIQYFGAGTRLSVL.